The clone carrying this T cell receptor (beta chain) was detected only a few times. Its antigen is unidentified. V was clipped by 0 bases and J by 8 bases; unmatched bases: 4. The CDR3 is 15 amino acids. Germline V gene sequence: CDR1 SGDLS, CDR2 YYNGEE. The PCR ran on 60 Vbeta and 13 Jbeta primers. Using immunoSEQ multiplex PCR, the repertoire was profiled, and TCRdb retains in-frame clones only, with some absent. Of more than 85,000 clones listed, approximately 9% are singletons. The data belong to a study of cytomegalovirus exposure and HLA in healthy donors. Looking at the study overall: Previous work identified roughly 120 million unique TCR beta sequences from about 179 million T cells. In terms of ancestry, the Caucasian-associated cluster contained around four fifths of the 300 to 400 genotyped donors.

Study findings and constraints: There were reportedly fewer N-insertions in an Asian-associated ancestry cluster than the roughly 670-donor mean, in a later analysis. A link between a missense DCLRE1C variant and TCR beta V- and J-gene trimming emerged from a later analysis.

The sequence came from a man between 45 and 60 years old in good health and CMV-seropositive. The V and J genes are TRBV9 and TRBJ2-1; 11 bases line up with TRBD2. The sample was PBMCs. This CDR3 is CASSVELAGVYEQFF. The CDR3 bases are TGTGCCAGCAGCGTAGAACTAGCGGGAGTCTATGAGCAGTTCTTC. Supplemented by reference TRBV9 and TRBJ2-1, the full variable domain reads DSGVTQTPKHLITATGQRVTLRCSPRSGDLSVYWYQQSLDQGLQFLIQYYNGEERAKGNILERFSAQQFPDLHSELNLSSLELGDSALYFCASSVELAGVYEQFFGPGTRLTVL.